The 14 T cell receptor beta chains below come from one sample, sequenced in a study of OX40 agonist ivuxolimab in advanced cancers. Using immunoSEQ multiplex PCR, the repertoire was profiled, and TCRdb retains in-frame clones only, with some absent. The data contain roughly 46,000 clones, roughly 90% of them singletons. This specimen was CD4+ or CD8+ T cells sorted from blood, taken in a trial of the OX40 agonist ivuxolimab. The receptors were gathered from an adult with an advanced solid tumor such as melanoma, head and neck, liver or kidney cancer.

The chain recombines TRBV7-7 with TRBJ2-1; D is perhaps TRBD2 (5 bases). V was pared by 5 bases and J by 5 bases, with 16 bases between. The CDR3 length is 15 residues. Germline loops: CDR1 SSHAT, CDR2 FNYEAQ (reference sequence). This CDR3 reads CASSRNMGVNNEQFF. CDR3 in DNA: TGTGCCAGCAGCAGAAACATGGGAGTGAACAATGAGCAGTTCTTC.

CDR3 DNA sequence: TGTGCCAGCAGCTGGGGGGTAGCGGGAGAGTCCTACGAGCAGTACTTC. Protein: CASSWGVAGESYEQYF. This chain connects TRBV13 to TRBJ2-7; 9 nucleotides line up with TRBD2. The germline V gene encodes CDR1 PRHDT and CDR2 FYEKMQ (reference sequence). This CDR3 has 16 residues. The V segment lost 4 bases and the J segment 1 base; nucleotides outside the gene matches: 8.

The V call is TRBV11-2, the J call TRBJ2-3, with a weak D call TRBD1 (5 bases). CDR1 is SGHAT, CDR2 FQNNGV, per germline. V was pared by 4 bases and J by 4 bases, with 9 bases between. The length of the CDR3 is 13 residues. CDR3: CASSWTPPDTQYF. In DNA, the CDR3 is TGTGCCAGCAGCTGGACACCGCCAGATACGCAGTATTTT.

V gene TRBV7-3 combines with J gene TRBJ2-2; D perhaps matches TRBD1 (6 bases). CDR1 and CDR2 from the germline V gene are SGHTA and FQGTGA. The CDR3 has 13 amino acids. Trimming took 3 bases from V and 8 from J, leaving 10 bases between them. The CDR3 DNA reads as TGTGCCAGCAGCTTCTCAGGGGATGGGGAGCTGTTTTTT. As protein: CASSFSGDGELFF. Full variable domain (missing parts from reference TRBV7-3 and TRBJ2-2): GAGVSQTPSNKVTEKGKYVELRCDPISGHTALYWYRQSLGQGPEFLIYFQGTGAADDSGLPNDRFFAVRPEGSVSTLKIQRTERGDSAVYLCASSFSGDGELFFGEGSRLTVL.

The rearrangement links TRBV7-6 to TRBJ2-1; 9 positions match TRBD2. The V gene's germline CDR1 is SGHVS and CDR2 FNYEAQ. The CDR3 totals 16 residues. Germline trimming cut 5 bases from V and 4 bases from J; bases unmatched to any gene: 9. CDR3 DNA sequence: TGTGCCAGCAGCCCCCGGGCTAGCGGGATTTACAATGAGCAGTTCTTC. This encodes CASSPRASGIYNEQFF. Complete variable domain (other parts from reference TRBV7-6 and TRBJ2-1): GAGVSQSPRYKVTKRGQDVALRCDPISGHVSLYWYRQALGQGPEFLTYFNYEAQQDKSGLPNDRFSAERPEGSISTLTIQRTEQRDSAMYRCASSPRASGIYNEQFFGPGTRLTVL.

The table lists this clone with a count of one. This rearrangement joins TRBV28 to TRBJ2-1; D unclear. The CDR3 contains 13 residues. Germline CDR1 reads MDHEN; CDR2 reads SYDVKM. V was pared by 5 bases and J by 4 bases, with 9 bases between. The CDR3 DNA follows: TGTGCCAGCAGTAGTACCCCTTACAATGAGCAGTTCTTC. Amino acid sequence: CASSSTPYNEQFF.

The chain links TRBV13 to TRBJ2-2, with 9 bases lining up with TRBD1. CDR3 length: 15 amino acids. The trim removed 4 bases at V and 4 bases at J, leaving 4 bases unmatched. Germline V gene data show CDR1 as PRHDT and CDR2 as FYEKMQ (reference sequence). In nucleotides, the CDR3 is TGTGCCAGCAGCTCGCGGACAGGGGCCACCGGGGAGCTGTTTTTT. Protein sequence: CASSSRTGATGELFF.

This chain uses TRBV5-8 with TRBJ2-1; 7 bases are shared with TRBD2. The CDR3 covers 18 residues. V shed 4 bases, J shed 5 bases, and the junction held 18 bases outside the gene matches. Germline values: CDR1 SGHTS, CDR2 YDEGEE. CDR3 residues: CASSLYGRASGSNNEQFF. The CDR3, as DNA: TGTGCCAGCAGCCTTTATGGGCGGGCTAGCGGCAGTAACAATGAGCAGTTCTTC.

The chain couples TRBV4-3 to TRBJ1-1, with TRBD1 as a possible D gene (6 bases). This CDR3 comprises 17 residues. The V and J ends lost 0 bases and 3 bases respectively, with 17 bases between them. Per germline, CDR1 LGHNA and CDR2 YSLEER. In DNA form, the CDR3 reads TGCGCCAGCAGCCAAGAAATCCAGGGGTTGGAGGACACTGAAGCTTTCTTT. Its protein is CASSQEIQGLEDTEAFF.

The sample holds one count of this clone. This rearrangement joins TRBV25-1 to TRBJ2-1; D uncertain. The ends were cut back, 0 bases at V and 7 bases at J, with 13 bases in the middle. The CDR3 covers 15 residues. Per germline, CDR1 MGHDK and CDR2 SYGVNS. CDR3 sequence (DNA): TGTGCCAGCAGTGAATATGGAAAATTCGGGAATGAGCAGTTCTTC. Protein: CASSEYGKFGNEQFF.

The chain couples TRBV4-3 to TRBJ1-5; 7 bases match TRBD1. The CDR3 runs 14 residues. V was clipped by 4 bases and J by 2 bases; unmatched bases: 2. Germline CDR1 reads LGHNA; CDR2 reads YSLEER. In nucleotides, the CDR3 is TGCGCCAGCAGCCCCCAGGGGGGCAATCAGCCCCAGCATTTT. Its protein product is CASSPQGGNQPQHF.

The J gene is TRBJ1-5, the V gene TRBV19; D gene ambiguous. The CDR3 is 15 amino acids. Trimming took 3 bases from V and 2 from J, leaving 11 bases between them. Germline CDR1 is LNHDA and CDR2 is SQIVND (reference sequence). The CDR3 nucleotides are TGTGCCAGTAGTATTTGGGGTCTCGGCAATCAGCCCCAGCATTTT. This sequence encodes CASSIWGLGNQPQHF.

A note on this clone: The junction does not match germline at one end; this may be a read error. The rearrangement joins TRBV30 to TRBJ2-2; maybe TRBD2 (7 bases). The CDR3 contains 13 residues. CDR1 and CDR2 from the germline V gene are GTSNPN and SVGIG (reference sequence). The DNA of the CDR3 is TGTGCCGGGAGGGACATTAACACCGGGGAGCTGTTTTTT. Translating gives CAGRDINTGELFF.

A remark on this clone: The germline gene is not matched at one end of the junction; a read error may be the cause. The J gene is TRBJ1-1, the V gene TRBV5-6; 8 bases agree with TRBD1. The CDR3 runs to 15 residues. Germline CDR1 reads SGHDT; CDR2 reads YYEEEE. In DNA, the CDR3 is TGTGCCAGCAGCTTGGCCTGGCCCGAAGGCAGGGGGCCGACTTTT. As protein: CASSLAWPEGRGPTF.